The clone carrying this TCR beta chain has ten or more counts. Its cognate antigen is unknown. Donors uniformly comprised healthy Caucasians. The record originates from a study of identical twins. The study, taken as a whole, reports: For out-of-frame beta sequences, excess twin sharing was weaker.

One entry per CDR3 protein, called by TCRdb with MiXCR from the 5' RACE reads. Of more than 650,000 distinct CDR3 sequences detected, around 6% appear once; the ten largest clones hold roughly 1.6%. The CDR3 covers 17 residues. CDR1 and CDR2 from the germline V gene are WSHSY and SAAADI. The junction had 12 bases not matched to a gene; V was cut back by 2 bases and J by 6 bases. Sequencing was performed on naive T cells sorted from blood. This TCR came from a young man in good health. The chain carries TRBV10-2 and TRBJ2-1; TRBD2 matches 8 bases. CDR3 nucleotides: TGCGCCAGCAGTGAGGCCTGGGGGACTAGGTCGGGCAATGAGCAGTTCTTC. Amino acids: CASSEAWGTRSGNEQFF.